This T cell receptor beta chain appears in the sequencing data of a study of blood T cell repertoires in COVID-19. Overall study context: Specimens from acute and convalescent COVID-19 originated in the United States, Italy and Spain. Sources were T cells, B-cell-depleted T cells, or PBMCs; the material itself was cDNA or gDNA.

Per the original data handling: Nucleated cell counts were estimated from reference gene primer amplification. Assay used: immunoSEQ multiplex PCR; TCRdb lists only in-frame clones, some missing. V and J calls and clone size come straight from that table; D and trimming were deduced from the DNA. The repertoire has approximately 28,000 clones, about nine tenths of them found once; the top ten carry 8.4%. Germline V gene data show CDR1 as SGHRS and CDR2 as YFSETQ. CDR3 length: 15 amino acids. V lost 4 bases to trimming and J lost 0 bases, with 10 bases between them. Material: peripheral blood. The source is a man between 65 and 85 years old with active or convalescent COVID-19. This chain links TRBV5-1 with TRBJ2-2; possibly TRBD2 for D (5 bases). CDR3 bases: TGCGCCAGCAGCCGGACTCTCGCGAACACCGGGGAGCTGTTTTTT. It yields the protein CASSRTLANTGELFF. The entire variable domain, with the rest obtained from reference TRBV5-1 and TRBJ2-2, is as follows: KAGVTQTPRYLIKTRGQQVTLSCSPISGHRSVSWYQQTPGQGLQFLFEYFSETQRNKGNFPGRFSGRQFSNSRSEMNVSTLELGDSALYLCASSRTLANTGELFFGEGSRLTVL.